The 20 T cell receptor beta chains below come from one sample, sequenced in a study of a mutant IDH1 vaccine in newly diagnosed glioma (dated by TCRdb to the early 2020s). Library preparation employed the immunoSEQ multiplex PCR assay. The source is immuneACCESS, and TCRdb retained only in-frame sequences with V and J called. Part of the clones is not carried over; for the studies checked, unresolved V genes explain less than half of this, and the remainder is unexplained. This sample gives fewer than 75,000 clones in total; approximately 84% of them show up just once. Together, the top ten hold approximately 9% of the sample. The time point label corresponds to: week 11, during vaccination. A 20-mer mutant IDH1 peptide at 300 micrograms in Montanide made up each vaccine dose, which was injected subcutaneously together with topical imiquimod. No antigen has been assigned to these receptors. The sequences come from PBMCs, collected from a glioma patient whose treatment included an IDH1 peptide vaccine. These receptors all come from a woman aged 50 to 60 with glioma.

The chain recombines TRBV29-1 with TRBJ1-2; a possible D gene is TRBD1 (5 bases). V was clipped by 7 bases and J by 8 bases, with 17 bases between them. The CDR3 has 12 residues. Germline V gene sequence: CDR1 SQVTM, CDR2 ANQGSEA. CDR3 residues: CSGTPEGLGYTF. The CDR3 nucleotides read TGCAGCGGGACACCTGAGGGACTAGGCTACACCTTC.

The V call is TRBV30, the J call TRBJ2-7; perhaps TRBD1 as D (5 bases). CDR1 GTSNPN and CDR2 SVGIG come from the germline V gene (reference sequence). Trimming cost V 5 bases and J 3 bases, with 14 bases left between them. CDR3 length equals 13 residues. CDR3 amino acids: CAWEAGQVYEQYF. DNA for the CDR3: TGTGCCTGGGAAGCAGGGCAGGTCTACGAGCAGTACTTC.

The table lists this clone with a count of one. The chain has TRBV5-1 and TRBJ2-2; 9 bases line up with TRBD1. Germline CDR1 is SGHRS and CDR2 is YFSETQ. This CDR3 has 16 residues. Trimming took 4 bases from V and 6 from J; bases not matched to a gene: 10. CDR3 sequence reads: CASSGPGTGYAGELFF. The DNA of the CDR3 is TGCGCCAGCAGCGGCCCAGGGACAGGGTACGCCGGGGAGCTGTTTTTT.

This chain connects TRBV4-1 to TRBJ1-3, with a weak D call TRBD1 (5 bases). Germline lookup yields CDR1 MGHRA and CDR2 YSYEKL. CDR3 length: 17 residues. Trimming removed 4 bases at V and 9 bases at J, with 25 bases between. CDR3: CASSPPTGSAGESTIYF. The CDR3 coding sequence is TGCGCCAGCAGCCCCCCCACGGGTAGCGCGGGGGAGAGCACCATATATTTT.

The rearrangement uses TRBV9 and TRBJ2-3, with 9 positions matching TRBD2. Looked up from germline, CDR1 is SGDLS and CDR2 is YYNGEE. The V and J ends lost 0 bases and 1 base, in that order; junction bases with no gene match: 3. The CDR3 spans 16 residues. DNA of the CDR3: TGTGCCAGCAGCGTAGAAGCGGGGGGTGGCACAGATACGCAGTATTTT. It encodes CASSVEAGGGTDTQYF.

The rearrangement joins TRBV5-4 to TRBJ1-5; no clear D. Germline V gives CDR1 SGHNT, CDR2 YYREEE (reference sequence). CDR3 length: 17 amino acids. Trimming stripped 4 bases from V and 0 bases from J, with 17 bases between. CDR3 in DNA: TGTGCCAGCAGCCTCTGGGGTTCCCTGGGTAGCAATCAGCCCCAGCATTTT. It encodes CASSLWGSLGSNQPQHF.

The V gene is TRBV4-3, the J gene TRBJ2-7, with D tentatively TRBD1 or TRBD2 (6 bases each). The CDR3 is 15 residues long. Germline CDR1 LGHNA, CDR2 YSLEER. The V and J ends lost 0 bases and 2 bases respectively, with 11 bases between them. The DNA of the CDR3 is TGCGCCAGCAGCCAAGATGGCGGGGACACCTACGAGCAGTACTTC. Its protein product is CASSQDGGDTYEQYF.

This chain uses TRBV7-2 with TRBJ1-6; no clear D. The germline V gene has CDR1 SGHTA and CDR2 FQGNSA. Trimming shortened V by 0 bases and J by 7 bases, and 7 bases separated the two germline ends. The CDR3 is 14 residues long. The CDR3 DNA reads TGTGCCAGCAGCTTAGCCCACCCCAATTCACCCCTCCACTTT. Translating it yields CASSLAHPNSPLHF.

The CDR3 region has the DNA TGCGCCAGCAGCCTTATGGACTCACTAGGCAATTCACCCCTCCACTTT. Amino acids: CASSLMDSLGNSPLHF. This sequence joins TRBV5-1 and TRBJ1-6; no reliable D call. The V gene's germline CDR1 is SGHRS and CDR2 YFSETQ. The CDR3 is made up of 16 amino acids. Trimming took off 4 bases at V and 7 bases at J, with 18 bases between the two ends.

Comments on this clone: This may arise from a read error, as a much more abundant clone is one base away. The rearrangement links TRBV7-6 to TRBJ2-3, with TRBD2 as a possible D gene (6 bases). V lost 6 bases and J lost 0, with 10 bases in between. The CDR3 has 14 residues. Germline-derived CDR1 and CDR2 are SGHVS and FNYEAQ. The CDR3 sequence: CASSSGTSTDTQYF. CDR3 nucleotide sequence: TGTGCCAGCAGTTCCGGGACTAGCACAGATACGCAGTATTTT. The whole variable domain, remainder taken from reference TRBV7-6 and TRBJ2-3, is GAGVSQSPRYKVTKRGQDVALRCDPISGHVSLYWYRQALGQGPEFLTYFNYEAQQDKSGLPNDRFSAERPEGSISTLTIQRTEQRDSAMYRCASSSGTSTDTQYFGPGTRLTVL.

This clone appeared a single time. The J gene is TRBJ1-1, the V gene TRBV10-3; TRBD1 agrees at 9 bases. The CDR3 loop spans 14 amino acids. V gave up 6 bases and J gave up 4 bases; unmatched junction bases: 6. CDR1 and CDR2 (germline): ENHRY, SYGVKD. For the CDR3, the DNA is TGTGCCATCAGAGACGGGACAGGGTTCACTGAAGCTTTCTTT. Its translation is CAIRDGTGFTEAFF.

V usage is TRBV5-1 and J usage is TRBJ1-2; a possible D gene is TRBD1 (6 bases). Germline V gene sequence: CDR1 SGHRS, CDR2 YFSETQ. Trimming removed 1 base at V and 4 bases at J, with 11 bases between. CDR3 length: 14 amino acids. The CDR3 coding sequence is TGCGCCAGCAGCTTGTTGGACAGTATCTATGGCTACACCTTC. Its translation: CASSLLDSIYGYTF. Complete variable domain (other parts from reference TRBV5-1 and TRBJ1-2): KAGVTQTPRYLIKTRGQQVTLSCSPISGHRSVSWYQQTPGQGLQFLFEYFSETQRNKGNFPGRFSGRQFSNSRSEMNVSTLELGDSALYLCASSLLDSIYGYTFGSGTRLTVV.

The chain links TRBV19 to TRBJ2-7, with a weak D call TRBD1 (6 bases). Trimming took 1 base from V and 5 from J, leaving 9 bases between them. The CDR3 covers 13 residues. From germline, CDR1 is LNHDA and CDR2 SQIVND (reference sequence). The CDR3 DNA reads TGTGCCAGTAGTATAGTGGCAGGGGACGAGCAGTACTTC. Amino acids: CASSIVAGDEQYF. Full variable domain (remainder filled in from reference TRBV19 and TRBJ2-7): DGGITQSPKYLFRKEGQNVTLSCEQNLNHDAMYWYRQDPGQGLRLIYYSQIVNDFQKGDIAEGYSVSREKKESFPLTVTSAQKNPTAFYLCASSIVAGDEQYFGPGTRLTVT.

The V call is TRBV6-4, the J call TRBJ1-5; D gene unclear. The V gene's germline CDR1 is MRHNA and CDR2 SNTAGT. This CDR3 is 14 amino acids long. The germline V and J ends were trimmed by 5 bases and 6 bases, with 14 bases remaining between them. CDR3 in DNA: TGTGCCAGCAGTTCCGAGGCATCGGGTCAGCCCCAGCATTTT. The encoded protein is CASSSEASGQPQHF.

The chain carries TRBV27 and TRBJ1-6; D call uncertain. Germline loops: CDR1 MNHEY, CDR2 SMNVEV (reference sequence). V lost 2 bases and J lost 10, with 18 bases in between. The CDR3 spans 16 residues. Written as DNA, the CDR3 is TGTGCCAGCAGTTTAACCCACACCAGCGGGAGGTCACCCCTCCACTTT. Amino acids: CASSLTHTSGRSPLHF.

The CDR3 DNA follows: TGTGCCAGCAGCAGGGCTAACTATGGCTACACCTTC. Protein product: CASSRANYGYTF. The rearrangement links TRBV5-8 to TRBJ1-2, with D hard to call. Trimming removed 4 bases from V and 0 bases from J, with 4 bases in between. The CDR3 is 12 amino acids. Germline V gene data show CDR1 as SGHTS and CDR2 as YDEGEE.

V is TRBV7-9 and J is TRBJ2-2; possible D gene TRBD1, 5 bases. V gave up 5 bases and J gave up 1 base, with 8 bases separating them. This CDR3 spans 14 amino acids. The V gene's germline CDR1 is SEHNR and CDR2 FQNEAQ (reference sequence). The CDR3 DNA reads TGTGCCAGCAGCGGACACCGGAACACCGGGGAGCTGTTTTTT. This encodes CASSGHRNTGELFF.

The CDR3 here is CASSVGGSRGTDTQYF. The DNA for the CDR3 is TGTGCCAGCAGCGTAGGGGGTAGCCGGGGCACAGATACGCAGTATTTT. The gene calls are TRBV9 and TRBJ2-3; D gene ambiguous. The germline V gene encodes CDR1 SGDLS and CDR2 YYNGEE. The CDR3 totals 16 residues. V was trimmed by 0 bases and J by 1 base, leaving 12 bases between them.

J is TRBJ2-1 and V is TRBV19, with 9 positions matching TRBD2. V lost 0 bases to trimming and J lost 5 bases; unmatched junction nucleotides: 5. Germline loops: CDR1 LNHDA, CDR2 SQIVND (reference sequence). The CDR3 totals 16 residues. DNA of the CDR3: TGTGCCAGTAGTATAGACGGCGGGGGGGCGCACAATGAGCAGTTCTTC. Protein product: CASSIDGGGAHNEQFF.

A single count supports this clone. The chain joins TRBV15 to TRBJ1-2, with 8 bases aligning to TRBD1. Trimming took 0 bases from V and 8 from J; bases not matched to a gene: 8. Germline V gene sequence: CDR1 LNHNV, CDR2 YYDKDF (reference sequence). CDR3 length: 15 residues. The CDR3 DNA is TGTGCCACCAGCAGAGATCTGCCAGGGGGCAAAGGCTACACCTTC. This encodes CATSRDLPGGKGYTF.